A selection of T cell receptor beta chains follows, all from one sample in a study of T cell changes during pregnancy in multiple sclerosis. Sequencing used immunoSEQ multiplex PCR; TCRdb keeps in-frame clones, though not all of them. This sample yields about 43,000 clones, of which 80% to 90% are seen a single time; around 5% belongs to the top ten. Source: peripheral blood, taken in the first trimester of pregnancy. The source of these receptors is a female donor in good health, enrolled as a control in a pregnancy study. Both conserved end residues are part of each CDR3. A D gene is named only where the DNA matches it firmly. Clone size is shown for a subset of rows, as once, few, many or a class of expanded clone.

D gene,clone size,J gene,V gene,CDR3 length,CDR3 protein,CDR3 DNA
.,once,TRBJ2-2,TRBV7-6,15,CASSFDRRNTGELFF,TGTGCCAGCAGCTTCGACAGACGGAACACCGGGGAGCTGTTTTTT
.,.,TRBJ2-2,TRBV5-8,15,CASSLYGGPTGELFF,TGTGCCAGCAGCTTGTACGGGGGACCCACCGGGGAGCTGTTTTTT
.,.,TRBJ2-6,TRBV19,15,CASSTQGSGANVLTF,TGTGCCAGTAGTACCCAGGGCTCTGGGGCCAACGTCCTGACTTTC
TRBD2,.,TRBJ2-7,TRBV7-4,12,CGVGTSRYEQYF,TGTGGAGTCGGGACTAGCCGATACGAGCAGTACTTC
TRBD2,.,TRBJ2-6,TRBV7-9,14,CASGRGSGANVLTF,TGTGCCAGCGGGCGGGGGAGCGGGGCCAACGTCCTGACTTTC
.,once,TRBJ2-2,TRBV9,17,CASSVNVDTTNTGELFF,TGTGCCAGCAGCGTAAATGTTGACACAACGAACACCGGGGAGCTGTTTTTT
.,.,TRBJ2-7,TRBV11-2,14,CASSSGRARYEQYF,TGTGCCAGCAGCTCCGGCAGGGCGCGTTACGAGCAGTACTTC
TRBD1,.,TRBJ2-3,TRBV7-2,17,CASSPQLGTGAEDTQYF,TGTGCCAGCAGCCCTCAACTCGGGACAGGGGCGGAAGATACGCAGTATTTT
TRBD2,.,TRBJ2-5,TRBV7-2,17,CASSLGVLGRRQETQYF,TGTGCCAGCAGCTTAGGAGTCCTCGGGAGGCGCCAAGAGACCCAGTACTTC
TRBD2,.,TRBJ2-1,TRBV6-5,16,CASSYSASGKYNEQFF,TGTGCCAGCAGTTACTCGGCTAGCGGGAAGTACAATGAGCAGTTCTTC
.,.,TRBJ1-4,TRBV4-1,13,CASSLSRGEKLFF,TGCGCCAGCAGCCTCAGTCGAGGGGAAAAACTGTTTTTT
.,.,TRBJ2-3,TRBV11-2,14,CASSLNRNTDTQYF,TGTGCCAGCAGCTTAAACAGAAACACAGATACGCAGTATTTT
.,.,TRBJ1-1,TRBV28,14,CASRSREEAPEAFF,TGTGCCAGCCGATCCAGGGAGGAGGCCCCCGAAGCTTTCTTT
TRBD1,once,TRBJ2-2,TRBV30,15,CAWEAGTAYPGELFF,TGTGCCTGGGAGGCTGGGACAGCTTATCCTGGGGAGCTGTTTTTT
.,.,TRBJ2-3,TRBV6-4,16,CASSQTGGGHTDTQYF,TGTGCCAGCAGCCAAACAGGGGGGGGGCACACAGATACGCAGTATTTT
TRBD1,.,TRBJ1-2,TRBV25-1,15,CASSPRDRTFYGYTF,TGTGCCAGCAGTCCGCGGGACAGGACATTCTATGGCTACACCTTC
.,.,TRBJ2-7,TRBV29-1,15,CSVLALVAAAYEQYF,TGCAGCGTTCTAGCGTTGGTAGCGGCTGCCTACGAGCAGTACTTC
TRBD2,.,TRBJ2-2,TRBV27,16,CASRERTRRDTGELFF,TGTGCCAGCAGGGAAAGGACTAGACGTGACACCGGGGAGCTGTTTTTT
.,.,TRBJ1-2,TRBV29-1,13,CSVESRVWYGYTF,TGCAGCGTTGAAAGCAGGGTCTGGTATGGCTACACCTTC
TRBD1,.,TRBJ1-2,TRBV28,12,CASTTGDQGYTF,TGTGCCAGCACCACAGGGGATCAGGGCTACACCTTC
.,.,TRBJ2-1,TRBV6-4,15,CASSLVGGGLNEQFF,TGTGCCAGCAGCCTCGTCGGAGGTGGCCTCAATGAGCAGTTCTTC